The text below deals with one TCR beta chain. Here immunoSEQ multiplex PCR was the method, and the copy in TCRdb shows in-frame clones only, minus some. The table shows over a million clones, with 98% occurring only once. This sample was taken from a study of shared clonotypes between healthy human individuals. About the study: The study used three CD4 naive, three CD4 memory, two CD8 naive and one CD8 memory plate per donor.

The length of the CDR3 is 16 residues. Germline CDR1 reads KGHSH; CDR2 reads LQKENI. With V trimmed by 3 bases and J by 6 bases, 9 bases remained unmatched. Source material: naive CD4+ T cells sorted from blood. Subset denoted: CD45RA+ positively selected. This TCR was sampled from a man between 25 and 39 years old in good health. The J gene is TRBJ2-1, the V gene TRBV18; 9 nucleotides match TRBD2. CDR3: CASSPLAGGLGNEQFF. The CDR3, as DNA: TGTGCCAGCTCACCGCTCGCGGGAGGGCTGGGCAATGAGCAGTTCTTC.